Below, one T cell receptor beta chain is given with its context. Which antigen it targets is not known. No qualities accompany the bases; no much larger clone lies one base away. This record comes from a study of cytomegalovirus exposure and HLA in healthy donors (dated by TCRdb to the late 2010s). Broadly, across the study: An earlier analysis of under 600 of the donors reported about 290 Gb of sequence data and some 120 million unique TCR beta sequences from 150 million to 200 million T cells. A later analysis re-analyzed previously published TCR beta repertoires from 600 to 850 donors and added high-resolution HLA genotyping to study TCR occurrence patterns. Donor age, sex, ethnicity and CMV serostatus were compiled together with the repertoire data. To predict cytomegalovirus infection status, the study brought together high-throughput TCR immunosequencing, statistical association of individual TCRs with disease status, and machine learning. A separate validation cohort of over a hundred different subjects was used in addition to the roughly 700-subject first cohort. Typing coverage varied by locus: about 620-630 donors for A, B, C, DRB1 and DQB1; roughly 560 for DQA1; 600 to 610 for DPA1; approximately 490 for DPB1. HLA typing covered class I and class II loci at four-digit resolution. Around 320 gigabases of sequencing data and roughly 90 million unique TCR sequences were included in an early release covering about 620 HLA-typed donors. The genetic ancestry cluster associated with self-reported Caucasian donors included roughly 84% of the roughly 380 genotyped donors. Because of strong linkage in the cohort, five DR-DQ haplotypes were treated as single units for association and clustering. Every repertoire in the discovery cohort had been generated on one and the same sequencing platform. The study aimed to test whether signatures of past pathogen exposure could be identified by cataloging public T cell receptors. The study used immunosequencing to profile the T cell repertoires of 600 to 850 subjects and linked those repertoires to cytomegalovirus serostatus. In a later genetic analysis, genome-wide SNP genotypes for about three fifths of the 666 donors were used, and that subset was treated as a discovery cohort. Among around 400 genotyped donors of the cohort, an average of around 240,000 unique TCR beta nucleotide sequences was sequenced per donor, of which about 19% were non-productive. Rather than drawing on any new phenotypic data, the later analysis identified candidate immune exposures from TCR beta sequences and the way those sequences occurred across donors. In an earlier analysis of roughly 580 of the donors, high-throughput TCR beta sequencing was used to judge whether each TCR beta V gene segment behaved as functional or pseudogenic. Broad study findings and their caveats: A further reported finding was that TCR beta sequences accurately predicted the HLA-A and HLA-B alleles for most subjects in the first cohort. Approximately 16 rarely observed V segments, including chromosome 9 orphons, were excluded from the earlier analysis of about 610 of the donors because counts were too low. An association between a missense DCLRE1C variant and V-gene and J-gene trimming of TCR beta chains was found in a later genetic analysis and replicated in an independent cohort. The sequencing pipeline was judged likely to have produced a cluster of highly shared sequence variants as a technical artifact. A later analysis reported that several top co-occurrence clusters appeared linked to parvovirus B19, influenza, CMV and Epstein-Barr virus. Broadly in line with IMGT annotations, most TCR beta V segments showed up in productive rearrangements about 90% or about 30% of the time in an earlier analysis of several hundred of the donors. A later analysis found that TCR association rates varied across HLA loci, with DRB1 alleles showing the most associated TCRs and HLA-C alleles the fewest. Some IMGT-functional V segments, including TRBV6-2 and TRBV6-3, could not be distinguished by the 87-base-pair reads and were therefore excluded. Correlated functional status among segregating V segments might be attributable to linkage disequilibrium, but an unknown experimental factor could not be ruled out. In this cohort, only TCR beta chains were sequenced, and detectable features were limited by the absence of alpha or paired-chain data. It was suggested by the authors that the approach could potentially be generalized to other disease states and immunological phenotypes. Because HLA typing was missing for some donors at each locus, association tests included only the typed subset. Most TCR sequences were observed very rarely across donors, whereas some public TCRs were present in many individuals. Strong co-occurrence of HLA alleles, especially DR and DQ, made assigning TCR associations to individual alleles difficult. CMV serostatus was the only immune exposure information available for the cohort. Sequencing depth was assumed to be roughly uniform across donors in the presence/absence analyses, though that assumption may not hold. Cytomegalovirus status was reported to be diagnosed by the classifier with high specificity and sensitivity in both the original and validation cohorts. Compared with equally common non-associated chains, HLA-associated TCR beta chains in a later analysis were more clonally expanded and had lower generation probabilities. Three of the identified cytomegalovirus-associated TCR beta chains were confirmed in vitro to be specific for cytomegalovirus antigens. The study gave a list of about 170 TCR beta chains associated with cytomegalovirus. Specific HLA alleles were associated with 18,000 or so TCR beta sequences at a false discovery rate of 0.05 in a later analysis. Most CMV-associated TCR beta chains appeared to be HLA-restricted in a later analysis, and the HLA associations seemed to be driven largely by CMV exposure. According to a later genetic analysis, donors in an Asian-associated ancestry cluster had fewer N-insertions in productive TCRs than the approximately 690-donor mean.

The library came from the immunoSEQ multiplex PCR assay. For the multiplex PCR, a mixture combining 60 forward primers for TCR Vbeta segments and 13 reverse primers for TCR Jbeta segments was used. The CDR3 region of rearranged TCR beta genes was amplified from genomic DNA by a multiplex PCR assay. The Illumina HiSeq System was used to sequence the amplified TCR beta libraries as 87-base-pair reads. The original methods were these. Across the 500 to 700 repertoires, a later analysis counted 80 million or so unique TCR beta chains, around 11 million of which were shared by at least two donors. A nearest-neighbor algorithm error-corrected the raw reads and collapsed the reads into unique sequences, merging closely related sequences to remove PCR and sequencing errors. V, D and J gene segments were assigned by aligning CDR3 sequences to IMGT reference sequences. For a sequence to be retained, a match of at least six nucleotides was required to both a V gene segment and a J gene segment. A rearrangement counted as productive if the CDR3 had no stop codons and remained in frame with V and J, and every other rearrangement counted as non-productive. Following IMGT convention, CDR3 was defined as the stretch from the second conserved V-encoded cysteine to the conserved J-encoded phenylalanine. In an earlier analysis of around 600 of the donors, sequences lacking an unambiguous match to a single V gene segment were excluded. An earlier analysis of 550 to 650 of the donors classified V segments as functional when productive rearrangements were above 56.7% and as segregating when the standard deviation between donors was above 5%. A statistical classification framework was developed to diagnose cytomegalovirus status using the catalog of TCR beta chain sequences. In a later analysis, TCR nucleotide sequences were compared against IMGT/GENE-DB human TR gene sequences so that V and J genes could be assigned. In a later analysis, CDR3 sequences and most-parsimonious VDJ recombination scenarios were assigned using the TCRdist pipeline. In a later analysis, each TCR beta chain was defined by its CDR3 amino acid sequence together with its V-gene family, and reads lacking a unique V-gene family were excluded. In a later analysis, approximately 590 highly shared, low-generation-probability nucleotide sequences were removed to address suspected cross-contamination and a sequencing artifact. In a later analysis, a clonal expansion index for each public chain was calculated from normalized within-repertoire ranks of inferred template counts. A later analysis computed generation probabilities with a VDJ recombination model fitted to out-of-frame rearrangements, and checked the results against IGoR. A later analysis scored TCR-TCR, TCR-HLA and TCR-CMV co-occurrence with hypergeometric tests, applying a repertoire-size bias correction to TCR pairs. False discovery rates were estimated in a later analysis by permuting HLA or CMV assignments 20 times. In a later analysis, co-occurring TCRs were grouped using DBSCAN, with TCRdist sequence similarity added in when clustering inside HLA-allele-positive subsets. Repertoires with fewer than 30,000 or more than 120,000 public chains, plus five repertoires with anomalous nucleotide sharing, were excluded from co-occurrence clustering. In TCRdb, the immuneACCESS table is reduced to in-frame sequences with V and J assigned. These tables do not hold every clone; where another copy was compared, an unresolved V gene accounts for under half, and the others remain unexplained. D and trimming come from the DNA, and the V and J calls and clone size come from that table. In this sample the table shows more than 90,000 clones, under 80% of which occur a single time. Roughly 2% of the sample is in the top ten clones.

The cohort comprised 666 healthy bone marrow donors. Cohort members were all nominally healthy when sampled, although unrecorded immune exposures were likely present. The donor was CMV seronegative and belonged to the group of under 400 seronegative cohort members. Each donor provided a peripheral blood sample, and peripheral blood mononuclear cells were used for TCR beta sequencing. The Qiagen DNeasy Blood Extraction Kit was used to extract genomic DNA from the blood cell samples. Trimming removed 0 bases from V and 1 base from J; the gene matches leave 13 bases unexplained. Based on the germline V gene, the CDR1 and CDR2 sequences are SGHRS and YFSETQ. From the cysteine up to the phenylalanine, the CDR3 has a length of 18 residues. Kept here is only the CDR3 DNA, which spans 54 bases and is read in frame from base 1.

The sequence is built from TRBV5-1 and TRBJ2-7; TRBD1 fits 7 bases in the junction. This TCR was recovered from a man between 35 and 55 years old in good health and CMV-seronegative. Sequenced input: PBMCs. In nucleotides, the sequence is TGCGCCAGCAGCTTGGACCGAGATGACAGGGTTTTTTCCTACGAGCAGTACTTC. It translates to CASSLDRDDRVFSYEQYF.